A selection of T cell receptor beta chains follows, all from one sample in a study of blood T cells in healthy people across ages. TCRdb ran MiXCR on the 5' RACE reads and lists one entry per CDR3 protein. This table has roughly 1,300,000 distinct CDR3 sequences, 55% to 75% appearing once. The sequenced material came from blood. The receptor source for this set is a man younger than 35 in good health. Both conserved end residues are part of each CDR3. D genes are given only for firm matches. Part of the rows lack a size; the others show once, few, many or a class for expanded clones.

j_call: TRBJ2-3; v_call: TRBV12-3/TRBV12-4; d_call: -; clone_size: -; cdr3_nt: TGTGCCAGCAGTTTTTTGTCCAGCCATACGAAGTATTTT; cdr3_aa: CASSFLSSHTKYF
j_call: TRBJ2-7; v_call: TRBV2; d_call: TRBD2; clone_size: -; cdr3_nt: TGTGCCAGCGGGACTAGCGGGAGCTATACCTACGAGCAGTACTTC; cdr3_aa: CASGTSGSYTYEQYF
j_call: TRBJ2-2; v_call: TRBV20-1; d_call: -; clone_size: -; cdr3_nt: TGCAGTGCTAGCGCCCCAGGGGGGAACGCCGGGGAGCTGTTTTTT; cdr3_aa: CSASAPGGNAGELFF
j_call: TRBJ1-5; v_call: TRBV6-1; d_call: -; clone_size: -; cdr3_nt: TGTGCCAGCAGTGAATTTGCGGGGGCAGGCCGTACCACCAATAGCAATCAGCCCCAGCATTTT; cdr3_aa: CASSEFAGAGRTTNSNQPQHF
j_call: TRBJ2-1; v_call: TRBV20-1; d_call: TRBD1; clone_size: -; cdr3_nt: TGCAGTGCGGACACAGGGGGCTCCTACAATGAGCAGTTCTTC; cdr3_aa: CSADTGGSYNEQFF
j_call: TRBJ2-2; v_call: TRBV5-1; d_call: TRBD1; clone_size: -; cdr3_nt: TGCGCCAGCAGCGACAGGGGTCATTCGAACACCGGGGAGCTGTTTTTT; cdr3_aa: CASSDRGHSNTGELFF
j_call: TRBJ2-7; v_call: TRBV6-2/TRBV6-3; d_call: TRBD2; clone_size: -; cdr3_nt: TGTGCCAGCAGCCGCGGACTAGCGGCGGGGTTTGGCTACGAGCAGTACTTC; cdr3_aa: CASSRGLAAGFGYEQYF
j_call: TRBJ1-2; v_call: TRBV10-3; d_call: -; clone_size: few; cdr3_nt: TGTGCCATCAGTGAGGGGGGAATTAACTATGGCTACACCTTC; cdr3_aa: CAISEGGINYGYTF
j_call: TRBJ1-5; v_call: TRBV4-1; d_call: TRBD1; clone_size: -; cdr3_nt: TGCGCCAGCAGCCTCGGTCCAGGGGGAGTTCGTCCGGTTCAGCCCCAGCATTTT; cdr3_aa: CASSLGPGGVRPVQPQHF
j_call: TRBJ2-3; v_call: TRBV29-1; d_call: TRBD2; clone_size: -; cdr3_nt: TGCAGCGTAAGCGGGAGCGTAGATACGCAGTATTTT; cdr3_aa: CSVSGSVDTQYF
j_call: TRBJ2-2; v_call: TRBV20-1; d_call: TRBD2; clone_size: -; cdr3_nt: TGCAGTGCGATGGGACTAGGCGGGGAGCTGTTTTTT; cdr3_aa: CSAMGLGGELFF
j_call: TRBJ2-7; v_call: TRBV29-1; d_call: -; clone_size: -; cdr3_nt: TGCAGCGTCGCCCAGACGACTACTAAGGAGCAGTACTTC; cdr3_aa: CSVAQTTTKEQYF
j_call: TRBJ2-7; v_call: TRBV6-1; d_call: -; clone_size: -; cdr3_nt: TGTGCCAGCAGTGAAGCGGAGGCACTTTACTCCTACGAGCAGTACTTC; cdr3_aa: CASSEAEALYSYEQYF
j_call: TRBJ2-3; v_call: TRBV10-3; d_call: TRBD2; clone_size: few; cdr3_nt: TGTGCCTCAAGGACTAGCGGGAGTGCAGATACGCAGTATTTT; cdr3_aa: CASRTSGSADTQYF
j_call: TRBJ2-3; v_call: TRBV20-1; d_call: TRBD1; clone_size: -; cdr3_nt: TGCAGTGTTCCCCGGACAGGGGGCAGGTGGGATACGCAGTATTTT; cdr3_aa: CSVPRTGGRWDTQYF
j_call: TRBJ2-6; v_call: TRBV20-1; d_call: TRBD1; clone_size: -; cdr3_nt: TGCAGTGCTACCACAGGGGGACGGGTATCTGGGGCCAACGTCCTGACTTTC; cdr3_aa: CSATTGGRVSGANVLTF
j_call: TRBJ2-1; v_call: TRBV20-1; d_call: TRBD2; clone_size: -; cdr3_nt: TGCAGTGCTATTAGCGGGCGCGGCTATGAGCAGTTCTTC; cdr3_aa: CSAISGRGYEQFF
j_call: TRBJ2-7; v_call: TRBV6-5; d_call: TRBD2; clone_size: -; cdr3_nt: TGTGCCAGCAGTTACTCGATTTTAGCGGGAGAGAATTACGAGCAGTACTTC; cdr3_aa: CASSYSILAGENYEQYF
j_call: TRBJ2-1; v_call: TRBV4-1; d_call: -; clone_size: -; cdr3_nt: TGCGCCAGCAGCCAAGATCGCCGGGGCGGGGAGGAGTTCTTC; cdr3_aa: CASSQDRRGGEEFF
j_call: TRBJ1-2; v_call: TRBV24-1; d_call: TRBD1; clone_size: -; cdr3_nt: TGTGCCACCTCACGGGCCAGGGGGGATGGCTACACCTTC; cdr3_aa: CATSRARGDGYTF
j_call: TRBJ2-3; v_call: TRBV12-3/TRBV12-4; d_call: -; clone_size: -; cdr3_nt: TGTGCCAGCAGGGCCTCTAGCGCCCAGGCGCAGTATTTT; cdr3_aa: CASRASSAQAQYF
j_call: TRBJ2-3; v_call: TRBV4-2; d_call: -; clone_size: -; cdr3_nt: TGTGCCAGCAGCCAAGCGGCCAGCGGATTCACAGATACGCAGTATTTT; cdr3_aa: CASSQAASGFTDTQYF
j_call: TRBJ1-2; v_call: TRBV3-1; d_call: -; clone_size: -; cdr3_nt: TGTGCCAGCAGCCCTAGGACAGCAAATGGCTACACCTTC; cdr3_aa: CASSPRTANGYTF
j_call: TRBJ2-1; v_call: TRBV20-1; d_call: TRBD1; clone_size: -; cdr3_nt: TGCAGTGCTAGAGTTACAGGGGCCACACCCAATGAGCAGTTCTTC; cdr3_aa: CSARVTGATPNEQFF
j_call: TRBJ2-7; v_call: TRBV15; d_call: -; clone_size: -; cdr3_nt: TGTGCCACCAGCAGAGCCGGAGGAACCTACGAGCAGTACTTC; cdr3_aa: CATSRAGGTYEQYF
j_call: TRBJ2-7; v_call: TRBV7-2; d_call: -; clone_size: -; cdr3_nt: TGTGCCAGCGGCCTGACACAGACTAACGAGCAGTACTTC; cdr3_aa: CASGLTQTNEQYF
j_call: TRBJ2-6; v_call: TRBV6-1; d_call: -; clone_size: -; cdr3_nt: TGTGCCAGCAGTGTGGTGACTACAATTTCTGGGGCCAACGTCCTGACTTTC; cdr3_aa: CASSVVTTISGANVLTF
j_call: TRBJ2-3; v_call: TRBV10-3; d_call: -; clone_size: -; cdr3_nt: TGTGCCATCAGCCAAATGACACCCGGCACAGATACGCAGTATTTT; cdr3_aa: CAISQMTPGTDTQYF
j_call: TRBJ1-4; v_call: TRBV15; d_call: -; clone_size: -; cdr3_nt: TGTGCCACCAGCAGAGATTCCAGGGGCCATTATAATGAAAAACTGTTTTTT; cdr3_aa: CATSRDSRGHYNEKLFF
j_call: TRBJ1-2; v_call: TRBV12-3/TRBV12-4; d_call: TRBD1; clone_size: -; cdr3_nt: TGTGCCAGCAGTCTAGGACAGGGGGGACGATATGGCTACACCTTC; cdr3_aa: CASSLGQGGRYGYTF
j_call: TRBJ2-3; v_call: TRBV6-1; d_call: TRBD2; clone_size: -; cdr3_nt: TGTGCCAGCACCAAAGGGACTAGCGGGACCGGGGGCACAGATACGCAGTATTTT; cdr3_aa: CASTKGTSGTGGTDTQYF